The clone carrying this TCR beta chain is medium-sized (0.01 to 0.1%) by share. These data belong to a study of blood T cell repertoires in COVID-19. Turning to the study itself: Sites in the United States, Italy and Spain provided acute and convalescent COVID-19 samples.

Study processing details: It was from reference gene primer amplification that nucleated cell counts were estimated. This table comes from immunoSEQ multiplex PCR, and its TCRdb copy is limited to in-frame clones, with some not included. For V, J and clone size, that table is used; D and trimming come from the DNA. The sample records over 15,000 clones, over 75% being singletons. Sequencing used peripheral blood. This clonotype was obtained from a man between 65 and 85 years old in a cohort sampled during active COVID-19.

CDR3 protein: CASSWGGDTAETQYF. CDR3 coding DNA: TGTGCCAGCAGTTGGGGGGGAGACACCGCTGAGACCCAGTACTTC. This chain links TRBV28 with TRBJ2-5; TRBD2 aligns across 7 bases. Germline CDR1 and CDR2: MDHEN and SYDVKM. This CDR3 has 15 residues. V lost 4 bases, J lost 5 bases, and 10 bases stayed unmatched.